These 3 T cell receptor beta chains share one sample of origin, sequenced in a study of T-cell reconstitution after alpha-beta-depleted transplantation in children. The library targeted TCRbeta and was prepared with unique molecular identifiers. Using its own MiXCR run on the PCR reads, TCRdb lists one record per CDR3 protein. Among a few hundred thousand distinct CDR3 sequences listed, more than 20% were seen once. The input for sequencing was PBMCs, taken before TCRalphabeta/CD19-depleted stem cell transplant. Every receptor here comes from a boy in the first two years of life with Wiskott-Aldrich syndrome, due to receive a stem cell transplant.

This chain connects TRBV6-1 to TRBJ1-4; D is perhaps TRBD1 (6 bases). Germline loops: CDR1 MNHNS, CDR2 SASEGT. Trimming pared 6 bases from V and 8 bases from J, leaving 16 bases between. This CDR3 contains 14 residues. CDR3 DNA: TGTGCCAGCAGACCCCGGACAGTCAAAGAAAAACTGTTTTTT. Translation gives CASRPRTVKEKLFF.

This clonotype was found a few times. The chain uses TRBV12-3 or TRBV12-4 and TRBJ2-7; possible D gene TRBD2, 6 bases. Between the trimmed V and J ends, which lost 5 bases and 5 bases, there was a span of 22 bases. This CDR3 region has 16 residues. The CDR3 is CASSHTPGAPRDEQYF. The CDR3 DNA reads TGTGCCAGCAGTCACACGCCGGGAGCCCCCCGAGACGAGCAGTACTTC.

This chain joins TRBV7-9 and TRBJ2-7, with D tentatively TRBD1 (5 bases). Trimming cost V 6 bases and J 5 bases, with 14 bases left between them. The germline V gene has CDR1 SEHNR and CDR2 FQNEAQ (reference sequence). The CDR3 is 13 residues long. This chain's CDR3 is CASSPTVRNEQYF. The CDR3 DNA follows: TGTGCCAGCAGTCCGACAGTTCGCAACGAGCAGTACTTC.